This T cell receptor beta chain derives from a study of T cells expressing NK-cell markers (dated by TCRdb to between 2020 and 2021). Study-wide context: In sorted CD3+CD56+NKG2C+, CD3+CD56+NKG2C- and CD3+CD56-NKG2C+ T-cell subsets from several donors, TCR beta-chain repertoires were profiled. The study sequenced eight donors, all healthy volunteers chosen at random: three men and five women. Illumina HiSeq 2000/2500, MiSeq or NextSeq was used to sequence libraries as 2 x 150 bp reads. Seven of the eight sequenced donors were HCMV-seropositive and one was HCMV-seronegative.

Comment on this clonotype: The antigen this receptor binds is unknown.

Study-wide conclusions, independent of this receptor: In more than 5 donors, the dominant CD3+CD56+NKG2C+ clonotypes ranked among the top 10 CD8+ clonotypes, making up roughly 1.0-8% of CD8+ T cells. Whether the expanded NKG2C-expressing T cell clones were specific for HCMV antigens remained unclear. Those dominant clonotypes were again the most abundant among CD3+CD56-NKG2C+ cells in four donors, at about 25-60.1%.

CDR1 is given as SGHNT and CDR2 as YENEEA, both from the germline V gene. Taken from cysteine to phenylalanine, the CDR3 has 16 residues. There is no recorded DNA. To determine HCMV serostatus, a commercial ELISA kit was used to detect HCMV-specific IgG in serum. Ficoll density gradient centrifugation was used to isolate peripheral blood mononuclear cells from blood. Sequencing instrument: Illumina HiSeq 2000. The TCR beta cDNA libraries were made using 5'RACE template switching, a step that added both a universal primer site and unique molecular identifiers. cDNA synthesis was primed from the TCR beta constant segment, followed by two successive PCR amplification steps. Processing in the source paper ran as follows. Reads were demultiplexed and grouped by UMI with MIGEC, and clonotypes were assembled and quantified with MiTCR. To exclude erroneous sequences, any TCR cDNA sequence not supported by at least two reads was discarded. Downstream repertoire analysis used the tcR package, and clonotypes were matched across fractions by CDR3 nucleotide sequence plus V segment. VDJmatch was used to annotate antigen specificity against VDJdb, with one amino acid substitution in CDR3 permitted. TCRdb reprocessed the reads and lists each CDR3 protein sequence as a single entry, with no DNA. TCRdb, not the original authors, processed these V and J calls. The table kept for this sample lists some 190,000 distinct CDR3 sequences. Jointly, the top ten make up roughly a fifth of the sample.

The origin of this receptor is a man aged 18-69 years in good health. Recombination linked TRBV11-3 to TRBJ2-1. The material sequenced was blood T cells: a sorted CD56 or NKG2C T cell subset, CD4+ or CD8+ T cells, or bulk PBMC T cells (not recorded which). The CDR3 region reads CASSLVDQPPYNEQFF.